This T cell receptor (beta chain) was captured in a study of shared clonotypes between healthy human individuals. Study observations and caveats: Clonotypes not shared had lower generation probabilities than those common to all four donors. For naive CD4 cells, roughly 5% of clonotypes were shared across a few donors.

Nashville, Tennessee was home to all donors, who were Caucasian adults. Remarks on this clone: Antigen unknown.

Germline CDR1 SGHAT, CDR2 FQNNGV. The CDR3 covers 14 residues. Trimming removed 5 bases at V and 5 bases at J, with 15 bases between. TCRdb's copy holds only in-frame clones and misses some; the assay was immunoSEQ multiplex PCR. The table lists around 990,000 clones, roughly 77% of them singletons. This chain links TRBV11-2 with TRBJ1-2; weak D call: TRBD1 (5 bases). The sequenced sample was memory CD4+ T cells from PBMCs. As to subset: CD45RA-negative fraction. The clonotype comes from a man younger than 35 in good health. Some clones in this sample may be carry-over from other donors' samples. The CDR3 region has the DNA TGTGCCAGCAGCCAAGCCCGGGACGGATATGGCTACACCTTC. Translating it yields CASSQARDGYGYTF.